This T cell receptor (beta chain) stems from a study of T-cell reconstitution after alpha-beta-depleted transplantation in children. In its sample, this clonotype was seen a few times. Its target is unknown. Germline CDR1 reads SGHTA; CDR2 reads FQGNSA. This CDR3 region has 14 residues. V lost 1 base to trimming and J lost 6 bases; unmatched junction nucleotides: 2. Preparation of the TCRbeta library was carried out with unique molecular identifiers. TCRdb reprocessed the PCR reads with MiXCR, giving one entry per CDR3 protein. The sample yields about 420,000 distinct CDR3 sequences, roughly 16% seen once. Broader study findings: TCRbeta diversity was high at day 60 in some patients (a result of surviving recipient T cells and thymic progenitors). Among T cells one year after transplant, newly produced cells accounted for most counts and diversity. Reportedly, alpha-beta T cells present about two months post-transplant originated from several hundred expanded clones of graft origin.

This TCR was sampled from a boy in the first two years of life who had a stem cell transplant for Wiskott-Aldrich syndrome, so the T cells may come from the graft donor. The V call is TRBV7-2, the J call TRBJ2-7; 11 bases are shared with TRBD2. This material consisted of PBMCs, mostly from graft donor cells, taken 360 days after TCRalphabeta/CD19-depleted stem cell transplant. CDR3 coding DNA: TGTGCCAGCAGCTTAGGACTAGCGGGAAGCGAGCAGTACTTC. This translates into CASSLGLAGSEQYF.